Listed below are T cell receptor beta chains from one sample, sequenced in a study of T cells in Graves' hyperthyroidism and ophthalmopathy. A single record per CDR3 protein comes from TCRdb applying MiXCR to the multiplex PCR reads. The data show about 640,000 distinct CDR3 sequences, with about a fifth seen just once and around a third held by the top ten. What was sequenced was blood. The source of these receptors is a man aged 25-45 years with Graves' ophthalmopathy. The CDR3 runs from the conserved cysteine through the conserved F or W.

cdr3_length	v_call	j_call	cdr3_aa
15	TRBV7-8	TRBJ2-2	CASSLAFRVPGELFF
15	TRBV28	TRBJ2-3	CASSLQAAPGDTQYF
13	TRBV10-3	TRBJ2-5	CAISSGPGETQYF
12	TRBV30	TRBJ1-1	CAWTGGYTEAFF
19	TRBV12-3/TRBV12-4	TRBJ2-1	CASSLVVAVKKGYMNEQFF
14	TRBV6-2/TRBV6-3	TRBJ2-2	CASKKTSNTGELFF
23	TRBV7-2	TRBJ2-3	CASSLRAWGQALRAVRPTDTQYF
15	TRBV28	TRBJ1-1	CASSFYGQGGTEAFF
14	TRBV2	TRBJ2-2	CASRGVRNTGELFF
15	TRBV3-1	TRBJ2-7	CASSQDWGEEREQYF
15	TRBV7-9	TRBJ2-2	CASSPGLAGLLELFF
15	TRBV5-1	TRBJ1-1	CASSPGQGKNTEAFF
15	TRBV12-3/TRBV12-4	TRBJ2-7	CASSPPGTGSYEQYF
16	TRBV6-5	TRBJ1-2	CASSYSRGRGNYGYTF
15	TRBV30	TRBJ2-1	CAWSVLAGVMDEQFF
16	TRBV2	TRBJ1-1	CASRTQGQAPNTEAFF
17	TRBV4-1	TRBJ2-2	CASSPTRVGVLSGELFF
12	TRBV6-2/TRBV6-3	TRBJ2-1	CASTERGDEQFF
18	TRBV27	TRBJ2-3	CASSPGTGGSGYTDTQYF
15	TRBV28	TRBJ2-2	CASRHDRFNTGELFF
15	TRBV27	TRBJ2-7	CASSLGGGDGYEQYF
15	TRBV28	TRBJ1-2	CASIPTGRSPYGYTF
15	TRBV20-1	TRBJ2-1	CSAPGGALIHNEQFF
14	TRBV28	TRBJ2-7	CASSATSGSYEQYF
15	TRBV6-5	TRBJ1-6	CASSYPGASNSPLHF
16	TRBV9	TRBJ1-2	CASSATERVWGYGYTF
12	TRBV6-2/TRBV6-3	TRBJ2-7	CASHTGSYEQYF
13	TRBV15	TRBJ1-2	CATSRDWTGDYTF
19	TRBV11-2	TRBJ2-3	CASSRLPGLAGDSSDTQYF
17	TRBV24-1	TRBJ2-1	CATSDPRTFRGANEQFF
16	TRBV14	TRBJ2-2	CASSPWAGRDTGELFF
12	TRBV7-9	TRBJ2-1	CARRDRDNEQFF
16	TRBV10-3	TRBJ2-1	CAISARAYRDHNEQFF
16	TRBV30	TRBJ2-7	CAWSIPGTSRPYEQYF
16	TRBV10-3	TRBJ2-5	CAISESTSGKKETQYF
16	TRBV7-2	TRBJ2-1	CASSLNRAGGPNEQFF
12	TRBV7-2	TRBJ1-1	CASSLDLGEAFF
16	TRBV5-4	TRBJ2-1	CASSLGGQGGNNEQFF
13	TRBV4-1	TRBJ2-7	CASSQDSSPEQYF
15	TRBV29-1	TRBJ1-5	CSASQGRGGDQPQHF
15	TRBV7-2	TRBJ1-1	CASSLGGTTNTEAFF
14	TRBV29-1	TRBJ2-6	CSVGTGSGANVLTF